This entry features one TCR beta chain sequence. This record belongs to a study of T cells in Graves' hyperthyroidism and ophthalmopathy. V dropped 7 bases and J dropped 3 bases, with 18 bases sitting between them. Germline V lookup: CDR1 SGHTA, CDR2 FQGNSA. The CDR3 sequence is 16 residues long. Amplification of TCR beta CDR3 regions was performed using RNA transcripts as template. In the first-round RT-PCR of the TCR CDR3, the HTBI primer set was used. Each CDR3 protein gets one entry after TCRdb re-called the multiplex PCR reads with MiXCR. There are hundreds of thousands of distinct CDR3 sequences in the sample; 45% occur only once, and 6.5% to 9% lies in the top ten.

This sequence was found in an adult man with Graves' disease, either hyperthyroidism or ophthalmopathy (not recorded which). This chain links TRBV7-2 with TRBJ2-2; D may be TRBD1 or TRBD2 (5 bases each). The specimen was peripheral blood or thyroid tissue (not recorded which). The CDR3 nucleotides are TGTGCCAGCATCCCAGTAGGGACGGCCGACACCGGGGAGCTGTTTTTT. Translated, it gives CASIPVGTADTGELFF.